This TCR beta chain was found in a study of regulatory T cells in long-lasting Graves disease. Time point here: persistent/refractory GD, antithyroid drugs over 5 years with positive TRAb. Making the TCR library involved RNA that had been extracted from PBMCs. Construction of the TCR beta libraries employed iRepertoire HTBI primers in conjunction with Arm-PCR of CDR3 regions. MiXCR was run by TCRdb on the multiplex PCR reads, yielding one entry per CDR3 protein. The data contain a few hundred thousand distinct CDR3 sequences, 20% to 25% of them seen just once; the ten biggest clones take up more than 6%. CDR1 ENHRY and CDR2 SYGVKD come from the germline V gene. V was clipped by 6 bases and J by 1 base; unmatched bases: 3. CDR3 length: 16 amino acids.

Sequencing used peripheral blood mononuclear cells (PBMCs), obtained when the disease was refractory, from a patient treated with antithyroid drugs. The chain links TRBV10-3 to TRBJ2-5, with 15 positions matching TRBD2. The sequence was obtained from a female donor with Graves disease. The CDR3 loop reads CAIRGTSGGSQETQYF. DNA of the CDR3: TGTGCCATCAGGGGGACTAGCGGGGGGTCCCAAGAGACCCAGTACTTC.